The 11 T cell receptor beta chains below come from one sample, sequenced in a study of cytomegalovirus exposure and HLA in healthy donors. 13 Jbeta primers and 60 Vbeta primers were used for the PCR. The assay was immunoSEQ multiplex PCR, and TCRdb's table has in-frame clones only and misses some. Of around 120,000 clones listed, 84% were seen once; the top ten hold approximately 2.6%. Sequences were obtained from PBMCs. These receptors were collected from a man aged 45-60 years in good health and CMV-seronegative.

This chain uses TRBV7-2 with TRBJ2-6, with 8 bases identical to TRBD1. Germline V gene sequence: CDR1 SGHTA, CDR2 FQGNSA. The trim removed 2 bases at V and 4 bases at J, leaving 10 bases unmatched. CDR3 length: 18 residues. The CDR3 DNA reads as TGTGCCAGCAGCTTAACGCCAGGGGGCGCGTACGGGGCCAACGTCCTGACTTTC. Protein sequence: CASSLTPGGAYGANVLTF.

This chain connects TRBV2 to TRBJ2-3; D may be TRBD2 (5 bases). The CDR3 runs 16 residues. CDR1 and CDR2 (germline): SNHLY, FYNNEI. Trimming stripped 8 bases from V and 2 bases from J, with 20 bases between. DNA of the CDR3: TGTGCCAGCCAGACGGCCAGCGGAGAAGTCACAGATACGCAGTATTTT. Residues: CASQTASGEVTDTQYF. The whole variable domain, filled in from reference TRBV2 and TRBJ2-3, reads EPEVTQTPSHQVTQMGQEVILRCVPISNHLYFYWYRQILGQKVEFLVSFYNNEISEKSEIFDDQFSVERPDGSNFTLKIRSTKLEDSAMYFCASQTASGEVTDTQYFGPGTRLTVL.

V and J are TRBV7-9 and TRBJ1-4; D might be TRBD1 (6 bases). From germline, CDR1 is SEHNR and CDR2 FQNEAQ (reference sequence). CDR3 length: 16 residues. V lost 5 bases to trimming and J lost 7 bases, with 20 bases between them. The CDR3 loop reads CASSQSVGQWSEKLFF. The CDR3 DNA reads TGTGCCAGCAGCCAATCCGTAGGACAGTGGAGTGAAAAACTGTTTTTT. The complete variable domain, with remaining parts taken from reference TRBV7-9 and TRBJ1-4, reads DTGVSQNPRHKITKRGQNVTFRCDPISEHNRLYWYRQTLGQGPEFLTYFQNEAQLEKSRLLSDRFSAERPKGSFSTLEIQRTEQGDSAMYLCASSQSVGQWSEKLFFGSGTQLSVL.

The chain carries TRBV27 and TRBJ1-3; D gene ambiguous. Deletions cut 0 bases from V and 0 bases from J, with 3 bases between. CDR3 length equals 14 residues. Per germline, CDR1 MNHEY and CDR2 SMNVEV (reference sequence). CDR3 in amino acids: CASSLSYSGNTIYF. The CDR3 nucleotides are TGTGCCAGCAGTTTATCATACTCTGGAAACACCATATATTTT.

Concerning this clone: At one of its ends the junction is not consistent with the germline gene, which may arise from a read error. The sample has other DNA sequences that encode this CDR3 too. This chain uses TRBV4-1 with TRBJ1-6; 8 positions agree with TRBD1. Per germline, CDR1 MGHRA and CDR2 YSYEKL. The CDR3 is made up of 17 amino acids. The CDR3 region has the DNA TGCGCCAGCAGCCAAGGGACAGGGATCTCCTATAATTCCCCCCTCCACTTT. This gives the protein CASSQGTGISYNSPLHF.

V is TRBV21-1 and J is TRBJ1-1. TRBV21-1 is a recognized pseudogene. This CDR3 is 15 amino acids long. The CDR3 DNA sequence: TGTGCCAGCAGCAAGGAGGAGGGGTGGTACACTGAAGCTTTCTTT. As protein: CASSKEEGWYTEAFF.

The chain links TRBV29-1 to TRBJ2-7; 8 bases line up with TRBD1. CDR1 and CDR2 (germline): SQVTM, ANQGSEA. Trimming took 4 bases from V and 7 from J; bases not matched to a gene: 6. CDR3 size: 12 residues. CDR3 loop: CSVGRGQGEQYF. DNA for the CDR3: TGCAGCGTTGGCAGGGGGCAGGGTGAGCAGTACTTC.

This chain uses TRBV10-3 with TRBJ2-3, with D possibly TRBD1 on 5 matching bases. CDR1 is ENHRY and CDR2 is SYGVKD in the germline V gene. This CDR3 is built from 14 residues. Trimming removed 3 bases from V and 6 bases from J, with 13 bases in between. This CDR3 reads CAISEMTVGDTQYF. As DNA, the CDR3 is TGTGCCATCAGTGAAATGACAGTGGGTGATACGCAGTATTTT.

The J gene is TRBJ2-7, the V gene TRBV7-9; 9 nucleotides agree with TRBD1. The CDR3 extends over 15 amino acids. Looked up from germline, CDR1 is SEHNR and CDR2 is FQNEAQ (reference sequence). V shed 5 bases and J 5 bases; nucleotides not matched to a gene: 10. The CDR3 nucleotides read TGTGCCAGCAGCACTCCCCGGGACAGGGCCCACGAGCAGTACTTC. Translating gives CASSTPRDRAHEQYF.

CDR3 in amino acids: CASSTYRGPDTQYF. In nucleotides, the CDR3 is TGTGCCAGCAGTACGTACAGGGGTCCAGATACGCAGTATTTT. The chain joins TRBV7-8 to TRBJ2-3; 7 bases agree with TRBD1. Trimming at V came to 6 bases and at J to 4 bases, leaving 7 bases not matched to a gene. This CDR3 has 14 amino acids. CDR1 is SGHVS, CDR2 FQNEAQ, per germline.

The V call is TRBV9, the J call TRBJ1-2, with 9 bases that match TRBD1. Germline CDR1 reads SGDLS; CDR2 reads YYNGEE. The CDR3 consists of 15 residues. J lost 8 bases, V lost 0 bases, and 8 bases had no gene match. This chain's CDR3 is CASSVGTTGGTGYTF. The CDR3 bases are TGTGCCAGCAGCGTAGGGACCACAGGGGGCACGGGCTACACCTTC.